The 17 T cell receptor beta chains presented below share a single source sample, sequenced in a study of OX40 agonist ivuxolimab in advanced cancers. Here immunoSEQ multiplex PCR was the method, and the copy in TCRdb shows in-frame clones only, minus some. The data hold approximately 24,000 clones, with 85% to 90% observed a single time. The input for sequencing was CD4+ or CD8+ T cells sorted from blood, taken in a trial of the OX40 agonist ivuxolimab. The receptors shown here come from an adult with an advanced solid tumor such as melanoma, head and neck, liver or kidney cancer.

The chain couples TRBV6-5 to TRBJ2-5, with 11 bases aligning to TRBD2. In germline, CDR1 is MNHEY, CDR2 SVGAGI. Trimming removed 5 bases from V and 4 bases from J; junction bases left unmatched: 6. This CDR3 is 15 amino acids long. The CDR3 DNA reads as TGTGCCAGCAGTGTCGGGACTAGCGGCGGAGAGACCCAGTACTTC. It encodes CASSVGTSGGETQYF.

The CDR3 sequence: CASNPSGNTYNEQFF. For the CDR3, the DNA is TGCGCCAGCAACCCCAGCGGGAATACCTACAATGAGCAGTTCTTC. The chain joins TRBV5-1 to TRBJ2-1; TRBD2 matches 7 bases. CDR3 length equals 15 residues. Trimming cost V 6 bases and J 2 bases; bases outside gene matches: 8. CDR1 and CDR2 from the germline V gene are SGHRS and YFSETQ.

This chain uses TRBV11-1 with TRBJ2-1; 8 bases are shared with TRBD2. Per the germline V gene, CDR1 is SGHAT and CDR2 is FQDESV (reference sequence). V was clipped by 5 bases and J by 3 bases; unmatched bases: 6. CDR3 size: 15 residues. DNA for the CDR3: TGTGCCAGCAGCCCGAGCGGGGGAGTCTACAATGAGCAGTTCTTC. Protein sequence: CASSPSGGVYNEQFF.

The V call is TRBV5-1, the J call TRBJ2-5; 9 nucleotides line up with TRBD2. This CDR3 region has 15 residues. After removal of 0 bases from V and 5 bases from J, the junction contained 5 bases not matched to a gene. CDR1 is SGHRS, CDR2 YFSETQ, per germline. The CDR3 DNA sequence: TGCGCCAGCAGCTTGGGGTTTAGCGGGAGCGAGACCCAGTACTTC. Its protein product is CASSLGFSGSETQYF.

V gene TRBV30 combines with J gene TRBJ2-2, with 7 bases aligning to TRBD1. The CDR3 is 14 amino acids. Germline V gives CDR1 GTSNPN, CDR2 SVGIG (reference sequence). After removal of 3 bases from V and 6 bases from J, the junction contained 7 bases not matched to a gene. The CDR3 DNA reads as TGTGCCTGGAGATCCGGGACAGCTGCCGGGGAGCTGTTTTTT. Amino acids: CAWRSGTAAGELFF.

V is TRBV6-6 and J is TRBJ2-5, with D unresolved. The CDR3 runs 13 residues. CDR1 is MNHNY and CDR2 is SVGAGI in the germline V gene (reference sequence). Deletions cut 4 bases from V and 2 bases from J, with 8 bases between. CDR3 DNA: TGTGCCAGCAGTTCTGGGAAACAAGAGACCCAGTACTTC. It yields the protein CASSSGKQETQYF.

This clone has just one count. The chain recombines TRBV11-2 with TRBJ2-1; 8 nucleotides match TRBD1. Germline V gene sequence: CDR1 SGHAT, CDR2 FQNNGV. The CDR3 consists of 15 residues. V was clipped by 5 bases and J by 2 bases; unmatched bases: 5. The CDR3 region has the DNA TGTGCCAGCAGCATTGGACAGGGCCCCTACAATGAGCAGTTCTTC. Its translation is CASSIGQGPYNEQFF.

Only a few counts were recorded for this clone. The chain carries TRBV25-1 and TRBJ2-7, with D perhaps being TRBD1 or TRBD2 (6 bases each). Trimming pared 8 bases from V and 3 bases from J, leaving 11 bases between. The CDR3 length is 12 residues. The germline gives CDR1 MGHDK, CDR2 SYGVNS. CDR3 sequence reads: CASSGGVYEQYF. The CDR3 DNA sequence: TGTGCCAGCTCCGGGGGCGTCTACGAGCAGTACTTC.

The chain joins TRBV5-1 to TRBJ2-5; no reliable D call. CDR1 is SGHRS and CDR2 is YFSETQ in the germline V gene. CDR3 length: 13 amino acids. V gave up 3 bases and J gave up 5 bases, with 11 bases separating them. CDR3 DNA: TGCGCCAGCAGCTCGAGTCCCGGCGAGACCCAGTACTTC. Encoded protein: CASSSSPGETQYF.

This chain connects TRBV19 to TRBJ2-3; D remains unclear. Trimming cost V 2 bases and J 6 bases, with 15 bases left between them. The CDR3 spans 15 residues. CDR1 is LNHDA and CDR2 is SQIVND in the germline V gene (reference sequence). CDR3 in DNA: TGTGCCAGTAGTATACCCCGGCTAGGCGAGGATACGCAGTATTTT. Amino acids: CASSIPRLGEDTQYF.

The rearrangement joins TRBV7-2 to TRBJ2-5; D may be TRBD1 (5 bases). The tail of the sequence fits TRBJ2-7 better, so the J call may be wrong. There are 13 residues in the CDR3. Germline CDR1 and CDR2: SGHTA and FQGNSA. Written as DNA, the CDR3 is TGTGCCAGCAGCTTACAGGGTAGTAACGAGCAGTACTTC. It is translated as CASSLQGSNEQYF.

The chain recombines TRBV4-3 with TRBJ1-1; the D is unclear. Germline V gene lookup returns CDR1 LGHNA and CDR2 YSLEER. Trimming took off 2 bases at V and 8 bases at J, with 15 bases between the two ends. There are 14 residues in the CDR3. CDR3 loop: CASSQILATWEAFF. The CDR3, as DNA: TGCGCCAGCAGCCAAATTCTCGCGACTTGGGAAGCTTTCTTT.

This clone was recorded once. The rearrangement links TRBV5-8 to TRBJ2-3, with 12 bases fitting TRBD2. CDR1 and CDR2 from the germline V gene are SGHTS and YDEGEE. The CDR3 is 16 amino acids. With 4 bases clipped from V and 5 bases from J, the junction kept 8 bases outside the gene matches. The CDR3 DNA reads TGTGCCAGCAGCACTTCTAGCGGGAGGGCCATAGATACGCAGTATTTT. Protein product: CASSTSSGRAIDTQYF.

V and J are TRBV30 and TRBJ1-6; D gene uncertain. Trimming removed 1 base from V and 7 bases from J, with 11 bases in between. Germline CDR1 is GTSNPN and CDR2 is SVGIG (reference sequence). The CDR3 covers 14 residues. Here the CDR3 reads CAWSGYVLNSPLHF. CDR3 DNA sequence: TGTGCCTGGAGTGGATACGTACTGAATTCACCCCTCCACTTT.

This clone was counted only a few times. This sequence joins TRBV7-9 and TRBJ1-2, with D perhaps TRBD1 (5 bases). V was cut by 3 bases and J by 4 bases, with 18 bases left in between. Germline CDR1 reads SEHNR; CDR2 reads FQNEAQ (reference sequence). CDR3 size: 16 residues. The CDR3 protein is CASSLGSRDSGYGYTF. The CDR3 nucleotides read TGTGCCAGCAGCTTGGGGTCGAGGGACTCAGGCTATGGCTACACCTTC.

The rearrangement links TRBV28 to TRBJ1-2, with a possible D match to TRBD1 (5 bases). The CDR3 has 13 residues. The germline V gene encodes CDR1 MDHEN and CDR2 SYDVKM. Deletions cut 3 bases from V and 3 bases from J, with 8 bases between. In nucleotides, the CDR3 is TGTGCCAGCAGTTTCCCAGGGTACTATGGCTACACCTTC. It is translated as CASSFPGYYGYTF.

This rearrangement joins TRBV27 to TRBJ2-5, with 7 positions matching TRBD2. The V and J ends lost 5 bases and 5 bases, in that order; junction bases with no gene match: 8. Germline CDR1 reads MNHEY; CDR2 reads SMNVEV (reference sequence). This CDR3 comprises 14 residues. DNA for the CDR3: TGTGCCAGCAGTCGCAGGACTAGGCGGGAGACCCAGTACTTC. This encodes CASSRRTRRETQYF.